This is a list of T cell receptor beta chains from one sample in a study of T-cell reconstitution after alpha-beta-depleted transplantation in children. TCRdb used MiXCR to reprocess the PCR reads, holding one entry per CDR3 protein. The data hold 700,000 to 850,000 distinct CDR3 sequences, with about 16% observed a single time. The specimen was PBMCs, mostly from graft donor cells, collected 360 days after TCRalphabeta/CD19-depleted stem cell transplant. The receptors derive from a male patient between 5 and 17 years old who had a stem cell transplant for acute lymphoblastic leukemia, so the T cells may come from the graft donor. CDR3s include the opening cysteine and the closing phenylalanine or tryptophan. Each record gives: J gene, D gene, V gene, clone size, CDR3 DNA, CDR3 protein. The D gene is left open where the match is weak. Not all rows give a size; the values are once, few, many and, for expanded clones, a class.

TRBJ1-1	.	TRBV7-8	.	TGTGCCAGCAGCTTAGCATTAACAGCGAACACTGAAGCTTTCTTT	CASSLALTANTEAFF
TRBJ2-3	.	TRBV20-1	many	TGCAGTGCTAGAGATCTCGGCAGCAGCACAGATACGCAGTATTTT	CSARDLGSSTDTQYF
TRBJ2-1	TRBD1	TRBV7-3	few	TGTGCCAGCAGTTCTACAGGGGGCGTCTACAATGAGCAGTTCTTC	CASSSTGGVYNEQFF
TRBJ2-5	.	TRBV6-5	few	TGTGCCAGCAGTTACGTGGGGGGCGTCGAGACCCAGTACTTC	CASSYVGGVETQYF
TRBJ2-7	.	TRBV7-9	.	TGTGCCGGCCAAGGGGCTATACCCTTAGCCGAGCAGTACTTC	CAGQGAIPLAEQYF
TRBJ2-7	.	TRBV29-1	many	TGCAGCGTTGAAGGGCACGGAACCTACGAGCAGTACTTC	CSVEGHGTYEQYF
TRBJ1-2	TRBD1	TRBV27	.	TGTGCCAGCAGTGGAACCCGGGACAGCTTTAACTATGGCTACACCTTC	CASSGTRDSFNYGYTF
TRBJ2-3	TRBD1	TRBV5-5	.	TGTGCCAGCAGCTCCATCCTGGACAGGGGTGGGACAGATACGCAGTATTTT	CASSSILDRGGTDTQYF
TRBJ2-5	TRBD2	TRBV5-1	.	TGCGCCAGCAGCTTAAGGGCGCTAGCGGGATTGGTAGAGACCCAGTACTTC	CASSLRALAGLVETQYF
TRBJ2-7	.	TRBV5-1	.	TGCGCCAGCGCGGGACACCCCTACGAGCAGTACTTC	CASAGHPYEQYF
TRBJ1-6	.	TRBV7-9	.	TGTGCCAGCTCCCTTTTCGAGGATTCACCCCTCCACTTT	CASSLFEDSPLHF
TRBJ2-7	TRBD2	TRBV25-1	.	TGTGCCAGCAGTGAATACCCTGGACTAGCGGGAGTCGACCACTACGAGCAGTACTTC	CASSEYPGLAGVDHYEQYF
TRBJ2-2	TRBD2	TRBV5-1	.	TGCGCCAGCAGCTTACCTGCGGGAGGTATCACCGGGGAGCTGTTTTTT	CASSLPAGGITGELFF
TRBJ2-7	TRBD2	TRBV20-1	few	TGCAGTGCTAGAGGTCTAGCGGGAGTAGGTATCGAGCAGTACTTC	CSARGLAGVGIEQYF
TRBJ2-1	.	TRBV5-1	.	TGCGCCAGCAGCGGCAACTCGGGGGCGAACAATGAGCAGTTCTTC	CASSGNSGANNEQFF
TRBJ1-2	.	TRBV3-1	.	TGTGCCAGCAGCCAAGAGGGGCGCGGGACTAACTATGGCTACACCTTC	CASSQEGRGTNYGYTF
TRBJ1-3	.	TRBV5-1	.	TGCGCCAGCAGCTCGGCCCTTAGGACAGCCATATATTTT	CASSSALRTAIYF
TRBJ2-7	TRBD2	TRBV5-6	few	TGTGCCAGCAGCCTGGCCGGGACTAGACTTGGGGCCTACGAGCAGTACTTC	CASSLAGTRLGAYEQYF
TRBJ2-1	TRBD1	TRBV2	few	TGTGCCTCGGTGAGGGGACAGAGCTCCTACAATGAGCAGTTCTTC	CASVRGQSSYNEQFF
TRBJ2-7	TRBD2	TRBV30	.	TGTGCCTGGAGTGCCGGACTAGCGGGAGACGAGCAGTACTTC	CAWSAGLAGDEQYF
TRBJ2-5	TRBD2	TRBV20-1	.	TGCAGTGCTAGGACTAGCCAGACCCAGTACTTC	CSARTSQTQYF
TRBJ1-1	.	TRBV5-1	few	TGCGCCAGCAGCTTTACCTGGACAGACCCCATGAACACTGAAGCTTTCTTT	CASSFTWTDPMNTEAFF
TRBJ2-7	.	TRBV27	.	TGTGCCAGCAGTCTCACCTTACAGATTTTTACCTACGAGCAGTACTTC	CASSLTLQIFTYEQYF
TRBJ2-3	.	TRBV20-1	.	TGCAGTGCTAGAGATCAAGGCGGGACCCCAGATACGCAGTATTTT	CSARDQGGTPDTQYF
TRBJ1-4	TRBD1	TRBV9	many	TGTGCCAGCAGCGGTGGGACAGGGTTTACCGAAAAACTGTTTTTT	CASSGGTGFTEKLFF
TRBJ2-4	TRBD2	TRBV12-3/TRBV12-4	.	TGTGCCAGCACTAGCGGCCGGGGGAGCATTCAGTACTTC	CASTSGRGSIQYF
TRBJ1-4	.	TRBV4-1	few	TGCGCCAGCGCGTATCCGGGACGCAGGAATGAAAAACTGTTTTTT	CASAYPGRRNEKLFF
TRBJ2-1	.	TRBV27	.	TGTGCCAGCAGTTTGGGGGTGGGGGGAGGCAACTCCTACAATGAGCAGTTCTTC	CASSLGVGGGNSYNEQFF
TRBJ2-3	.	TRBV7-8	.	TGTGCCAGCAGCTCCAAGCGGGTCACAGATACGCAGTATTTT	CASSSKRVTDTQYF
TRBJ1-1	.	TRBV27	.	TGTGCCAGCAGTCCCACCTCAAACACTGAAGCTTTCTTT	CASSPTSNTEAFF
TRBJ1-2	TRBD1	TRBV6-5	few	TGTGCCAGCAGTTACGGCGGGACAGGGGCATATGGCTACACCTTC	CASSYGGTGAYGYTF
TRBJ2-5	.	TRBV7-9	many	TGTGCCAGCAGCTTAGATGGCTTTCAAGAGACCCAGTACTTC	CASSLDGFQETQYF
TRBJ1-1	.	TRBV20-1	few	TGCAGTGCTAGAGACCCCTTGGAGGGCCAAGCTTTCTTT	CSARDPLEGQAFF
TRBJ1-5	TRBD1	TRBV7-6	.	TGTGCCAGCAGCTTATGGACAGGCGCCGTTAGCAATCAGCCCCAGCATTTT	CASSLWTGAVSNQPQHF
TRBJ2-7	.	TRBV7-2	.	TGTGCCAGCAGCTTGCTGGGACGTTCCTACGAGCAGTACTTC	CASSLLGRSYEQYF
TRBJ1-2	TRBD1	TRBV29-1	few	TGCAGCGTTGGCCGGACAGGGGGTAATGGCTACACCTTC	CSVGRTGGNGYTF
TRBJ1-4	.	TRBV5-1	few	TGCGCCAGCAGCGGTGGACAGACCGTTAATGAAAAACTGTTTTTT	CASSGGQTVNEKLFF
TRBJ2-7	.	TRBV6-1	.	TGTGCCAGCACGCCCGGGAAGGGATTCAGCGCCTACGAGCAGTACTTC	CASTPGKGFSAYEQYF
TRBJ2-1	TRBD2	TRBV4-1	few	TGCGCCAGCAGCCAAAGGCTAGCGGGAAACAATGAGCAGTTCTTC	CASSQRLAGNNEQFF
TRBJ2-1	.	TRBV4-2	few	TGTGCCAGCAGCCAAGCCGGACAGAACAATGAGCAGTTCTTC	CASSQAGQNNEQFF
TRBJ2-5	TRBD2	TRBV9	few	TGTGCCAGCAGCGTAGGGGGGACTAGAATACGCGGAGAGACCCAGTACTTC	CASSVGGTRIRGETQYF
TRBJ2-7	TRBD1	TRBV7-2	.	TGTGCCAGCAGCTTATACGGACAGGGGGCCTACGAGCAGTACTTC	CASSLYGQGAYEQYF
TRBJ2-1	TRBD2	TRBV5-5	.	TGTGCCAGCAGCTTGGCCGAGCGGGGGTACAATGAGCAGTTCTTC	CASSLAERGYNEQFF
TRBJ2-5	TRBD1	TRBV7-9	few	TGTGCCAGCAGCAGATTGCCGGGACAGGGGGAGGAGACCCAGTACTTC	CASSRLPGQGEETQYF
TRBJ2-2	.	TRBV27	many	TGTGCCAGCACCCTCGGCGGGGAGCTGTTTTTT	CASTLGGELFF
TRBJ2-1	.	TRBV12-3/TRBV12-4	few	TGTGCCAGCAGTTTATGGGTAGGGTGGCAGTTCTTC	CASSLWVGWQFF
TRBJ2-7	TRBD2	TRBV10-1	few	TGCGCCAGCAGTGAACAGGCTAGCGGGTCCTACGAGCAGTACTTC	CASSEQASGSYEQYF
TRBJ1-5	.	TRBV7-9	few	TGTGCCAGCAGCTTTGTAGAGAATCAGCCCCAGCATTTT	CASSFVENQPQHF
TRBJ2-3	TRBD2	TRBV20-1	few	TGCAGTGCAGGACTAGCGGGAGGGTGGGAAGATACGCAGTATTTT	CSAGLAGGWEDTQYF
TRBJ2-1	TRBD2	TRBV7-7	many	TGTGCCAGCAGCTTATTCGTAGCGGGAGTTGGTGTTGAGCAGTTCTTC	CASSLFVAGVGVEQFF